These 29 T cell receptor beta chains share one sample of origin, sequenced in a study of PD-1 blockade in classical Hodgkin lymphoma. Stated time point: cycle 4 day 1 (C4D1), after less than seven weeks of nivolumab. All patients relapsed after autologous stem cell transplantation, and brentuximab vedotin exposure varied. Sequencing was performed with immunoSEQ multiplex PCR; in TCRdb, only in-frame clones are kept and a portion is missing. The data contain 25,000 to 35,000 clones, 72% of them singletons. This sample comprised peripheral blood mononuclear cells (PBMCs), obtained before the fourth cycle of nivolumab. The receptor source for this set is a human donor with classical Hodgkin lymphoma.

For the CDR3, the DNA is TGCGCCAGCAGCTTGCTAGCGGGGGGGCCAAATGAGCAGTTCTTC. This sequence encodes CASSLLAGGPNEQFF. This chain connects TRBV5-1 to TRBJ2-1; 12 bases line up with TRBD2. The germline CDR1 and CDR2 sequences are SGHRS and YFSETQ. The V and J ends lost 1 base and 7 bases, in that order; junction bases with no gene match: 3. CDR3 length: 15 amino acids. The whole variable domain, filled in from reference TRBV5-1 and TRBJ2-1, reads KAGVTQTPRYLIKTRGQQVTLSCSPISGHRSVSWYQQTPGQGLQFLFEYFSETQRNKGNFPGRFSGRQFSNSRSEMNVSTLELGDSALYLCASSLLAGGPNEQFFGPGTRLTVL.

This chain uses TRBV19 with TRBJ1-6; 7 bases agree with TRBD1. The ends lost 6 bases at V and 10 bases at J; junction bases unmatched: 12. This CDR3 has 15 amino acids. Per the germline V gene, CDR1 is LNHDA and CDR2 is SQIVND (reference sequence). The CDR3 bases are TGTGCCAGTAGATCGGAAAGACAGGGCAGGTCACCCCTCCACTTT. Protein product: CASRSERQGRSPLHF.

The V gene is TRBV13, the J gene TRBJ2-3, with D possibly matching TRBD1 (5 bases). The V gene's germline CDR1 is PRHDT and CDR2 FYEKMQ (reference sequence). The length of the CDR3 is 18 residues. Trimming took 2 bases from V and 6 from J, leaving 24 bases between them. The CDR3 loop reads CASSLRRDMNPFPDTQYF. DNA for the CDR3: TGTGCCAGCAGCTTACGCAGGGATATGAATCCGTTCCCTGATACGCAGTATTTT.

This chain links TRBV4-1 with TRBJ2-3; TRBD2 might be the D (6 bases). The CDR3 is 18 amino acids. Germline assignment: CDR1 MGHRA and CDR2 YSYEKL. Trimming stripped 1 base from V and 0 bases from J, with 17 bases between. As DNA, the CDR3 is TGCGCCAGCAGCCAAGGGGAACCTAGCGAGATTAGCACAGATACGCAGTATTTT. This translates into CASSQGEPSEISTDTQYF.

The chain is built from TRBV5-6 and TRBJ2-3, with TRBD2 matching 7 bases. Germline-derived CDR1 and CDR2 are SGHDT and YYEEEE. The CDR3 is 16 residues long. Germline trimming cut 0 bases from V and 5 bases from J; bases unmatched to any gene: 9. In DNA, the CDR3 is TGTGCCAGCAGCTTGGCGAGGGAGGGCCTGGGAGATACGCAGTATTTT. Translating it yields CASSLAREGLGDTQYF. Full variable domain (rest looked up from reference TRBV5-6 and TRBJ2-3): DAGVTQSPTHLIKTRGQQVTLRCSPKSGHDTVSWYQQALGQGPQFIFQYYEEEERQRGNFPDRFSGHQFPNYSSELNVNALLLGDSALYLCASSLAREGLGDTQYFGPGTRLTVL.

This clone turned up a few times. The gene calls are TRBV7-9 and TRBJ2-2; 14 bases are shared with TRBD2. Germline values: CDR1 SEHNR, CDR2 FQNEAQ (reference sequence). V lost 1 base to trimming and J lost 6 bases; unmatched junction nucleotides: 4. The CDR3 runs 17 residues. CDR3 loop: CASSLEGTSGRAGELFF. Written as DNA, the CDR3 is TGTGCCAGCAGCTTAGAAGGGACTAGCGGGAGAGCCGGGGAGCTGTTTTTT.

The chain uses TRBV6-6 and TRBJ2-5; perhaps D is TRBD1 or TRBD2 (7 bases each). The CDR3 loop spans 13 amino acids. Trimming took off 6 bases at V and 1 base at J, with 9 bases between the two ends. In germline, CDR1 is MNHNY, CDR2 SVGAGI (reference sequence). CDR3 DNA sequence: TGTGCCAGCAGCAGGGGGGGCCAAGAGACCCAGTACTTC. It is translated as CASSRGGQETQYF.

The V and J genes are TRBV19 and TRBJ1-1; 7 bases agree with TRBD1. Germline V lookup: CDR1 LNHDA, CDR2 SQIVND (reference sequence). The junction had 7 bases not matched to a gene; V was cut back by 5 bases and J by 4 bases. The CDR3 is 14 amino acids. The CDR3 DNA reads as TGTGCCAGTAGTTTCGCAGGGGGGAGCACTGAAGCTTTCTTT. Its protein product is CASSFAGGSTEAFF.

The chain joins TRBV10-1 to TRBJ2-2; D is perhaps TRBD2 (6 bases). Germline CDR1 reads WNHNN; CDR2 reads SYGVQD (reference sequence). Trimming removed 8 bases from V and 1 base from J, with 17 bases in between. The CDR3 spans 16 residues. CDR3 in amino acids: CASGPEGSRNTGELFF. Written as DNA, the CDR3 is TGCGCCAGCGGGCCGGAGGGATCGAGGAACACCGGGGAGCTGTTTTTT.

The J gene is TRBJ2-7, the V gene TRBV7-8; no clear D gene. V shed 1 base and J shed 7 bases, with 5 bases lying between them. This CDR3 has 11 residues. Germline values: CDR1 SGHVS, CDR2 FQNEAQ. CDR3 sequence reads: CASSLGLEQYF. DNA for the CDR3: TGTGCCAGCAGCTTAGGTTTGGAGCAGTACTTC.

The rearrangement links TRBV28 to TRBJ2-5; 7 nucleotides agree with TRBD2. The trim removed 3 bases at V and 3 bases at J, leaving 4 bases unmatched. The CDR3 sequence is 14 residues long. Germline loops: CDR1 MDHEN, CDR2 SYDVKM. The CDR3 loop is CASSLLRGEETQYF. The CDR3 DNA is TGTGCCAGCAGTTTGCTCCGGGGGGAAGAGACCCAGTACTTC. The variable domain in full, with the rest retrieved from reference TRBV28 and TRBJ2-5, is DVKVTQSSRYLVKRTGEKVFLECVQDMDHENMFWYRQDPGLGLRLIYFSYDVKMKEKGDIPEGYSVSREKKERFSLILESASTNQTSMYLCASSLLRGEETQYFGPGTRLLVL.

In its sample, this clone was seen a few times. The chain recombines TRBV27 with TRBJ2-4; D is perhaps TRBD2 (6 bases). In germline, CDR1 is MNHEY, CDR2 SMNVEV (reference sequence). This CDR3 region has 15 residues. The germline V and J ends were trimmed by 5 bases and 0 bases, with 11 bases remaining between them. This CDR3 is CASSGGLLAKNIQYF. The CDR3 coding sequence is TGTGCCAGCAGTGGAGGGTTGCTAGCCAAAAACATTCAGTACTTC.

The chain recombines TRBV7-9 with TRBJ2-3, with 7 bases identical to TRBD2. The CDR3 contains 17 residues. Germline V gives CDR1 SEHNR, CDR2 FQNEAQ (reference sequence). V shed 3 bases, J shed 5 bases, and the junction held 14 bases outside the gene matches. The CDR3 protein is CASSFGQAGDEEDTQYF. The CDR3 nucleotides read TGTGCCAGCAGCTTTGGTCAGGCGGGAGATGAGGAAGATACGCAGTATTTT. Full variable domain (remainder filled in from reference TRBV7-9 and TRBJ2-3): DTGVSQNPRHKITKRGQNVTFRCDPISEHNRLYWYRQTLGQGPEFLTYFQNEAQLEKSRLLSDRFSAERPKGSFSTLEIQRTEQGDSAMYLCASSFGQAGDEEDTQYFGPGTRLTVL.

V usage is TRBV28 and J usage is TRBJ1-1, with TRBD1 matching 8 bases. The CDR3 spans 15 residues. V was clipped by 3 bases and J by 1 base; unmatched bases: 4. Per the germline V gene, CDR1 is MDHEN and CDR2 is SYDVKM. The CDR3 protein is CASSFIGTGNTEAFF. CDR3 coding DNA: TGTGCCAGCAGTTTTATTGGGACAGGGAACACTGAAGCTTTCTTT.

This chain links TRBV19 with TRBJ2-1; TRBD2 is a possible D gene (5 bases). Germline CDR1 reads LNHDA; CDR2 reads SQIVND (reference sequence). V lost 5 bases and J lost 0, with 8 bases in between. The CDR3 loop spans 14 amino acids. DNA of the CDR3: TGTGCCAGTAGTGAGGGTAGCTCCTACAATGAGCAGTTCTTC. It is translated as CASSEGSSYNEQFF.

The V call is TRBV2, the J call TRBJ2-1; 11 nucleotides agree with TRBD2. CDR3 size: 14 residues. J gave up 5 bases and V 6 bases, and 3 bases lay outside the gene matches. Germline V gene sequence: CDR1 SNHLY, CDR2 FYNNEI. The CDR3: CASSGLAGHNEQFF. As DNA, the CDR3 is TGTGCCAGCAGCGGACTAGCGGGCCACAATGAGCAGTTCTTC.

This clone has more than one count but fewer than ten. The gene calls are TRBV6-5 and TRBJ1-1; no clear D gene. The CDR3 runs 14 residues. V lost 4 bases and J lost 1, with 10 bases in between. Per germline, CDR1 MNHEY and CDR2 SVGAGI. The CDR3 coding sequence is TGTGCCAGCAGTTCCATCGGGTGGAACACTGAAGCTTTCTTT. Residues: CASSSIGWNTEAFF.

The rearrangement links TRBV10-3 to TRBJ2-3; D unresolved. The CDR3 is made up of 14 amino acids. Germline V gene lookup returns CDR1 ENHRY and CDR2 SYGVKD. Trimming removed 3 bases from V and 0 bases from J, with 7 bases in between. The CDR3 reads CAISDGPSTDTQYF. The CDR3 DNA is TGTGCCATCAGTGATGGGCCTAGCACAGATACGCAGTATTTT.

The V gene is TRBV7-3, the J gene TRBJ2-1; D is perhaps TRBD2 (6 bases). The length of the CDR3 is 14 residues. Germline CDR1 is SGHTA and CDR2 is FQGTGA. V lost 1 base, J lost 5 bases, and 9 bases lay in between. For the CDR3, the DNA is TGTGCCAGCAGCTTAAGGTGGGGGGACAATGAGCAGTTCTTC. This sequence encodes CASSLRWGDNEQFF.

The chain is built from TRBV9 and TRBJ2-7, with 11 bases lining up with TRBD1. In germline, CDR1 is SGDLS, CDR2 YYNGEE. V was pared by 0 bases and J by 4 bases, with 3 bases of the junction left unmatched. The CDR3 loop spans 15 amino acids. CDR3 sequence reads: CASSVGTGGLYEQYF. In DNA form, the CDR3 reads TGTGCCAGCAGCGTAGGGACAGGGGGCCTTTACGAGCAGTACTTC.

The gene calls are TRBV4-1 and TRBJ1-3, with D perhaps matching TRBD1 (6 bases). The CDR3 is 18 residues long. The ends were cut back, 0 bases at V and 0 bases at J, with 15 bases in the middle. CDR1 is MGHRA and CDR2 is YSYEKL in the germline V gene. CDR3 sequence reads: CASSQDPRTDRSGNTIYF. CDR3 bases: TGCGCCAGCAGCCAAGATCCTAGGACAGATCGCTCTGGAAACACCATATATTTT.

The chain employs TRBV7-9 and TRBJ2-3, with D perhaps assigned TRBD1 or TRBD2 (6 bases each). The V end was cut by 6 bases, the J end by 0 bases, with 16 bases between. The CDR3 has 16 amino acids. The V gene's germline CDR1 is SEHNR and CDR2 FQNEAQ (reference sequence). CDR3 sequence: CASSPLRGPSTDTQYF. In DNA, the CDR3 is TGTGCCAGCAGTCCTCTACGGGGGCCTAGCACAGATACGCAGTATTTT. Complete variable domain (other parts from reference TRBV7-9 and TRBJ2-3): DTGVSQNPRHKITKRGQNVTFRCDPISEHNRLYWYRQTLGQGPEFLTYFQNEAQLEKSRLLSDRFSAERPKGSFSTLEIQRTEQGDSAMYLCASSPLRGPSTDTQYFGPGTRLTVL.

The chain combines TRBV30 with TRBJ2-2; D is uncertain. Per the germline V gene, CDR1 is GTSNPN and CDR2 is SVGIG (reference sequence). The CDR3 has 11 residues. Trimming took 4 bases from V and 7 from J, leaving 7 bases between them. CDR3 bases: TGTGCCTGGAATACTTACGGGGAGCTGTTTTTT. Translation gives CAWNTYGELFF.

The CDR3 loop is CASSISGSSYEQYF. CDR3 DNA: TGTGCCAGCAGCATAAGCGGGAGCTCCTACGAGCAGTACTTC. V and J are TRBV2 and TRBJ2-7, with TRBD2 matching over 8 bases. Per the germline V gene, CDR1 is SNHLY and CDR2 is FYNNEI. CDR3 length: 14 residues. V lost 6 bases, J lost 0 bases, and 4 bases stayed unmatched.

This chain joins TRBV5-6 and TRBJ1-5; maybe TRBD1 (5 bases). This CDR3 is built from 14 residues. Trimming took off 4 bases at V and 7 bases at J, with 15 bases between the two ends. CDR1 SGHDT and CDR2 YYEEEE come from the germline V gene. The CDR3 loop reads CASSSYGGYQPQHF. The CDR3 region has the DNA TGTGCCAGCAGCAGTTACGGGGGGTACCAGCCCCAGCATTTT.

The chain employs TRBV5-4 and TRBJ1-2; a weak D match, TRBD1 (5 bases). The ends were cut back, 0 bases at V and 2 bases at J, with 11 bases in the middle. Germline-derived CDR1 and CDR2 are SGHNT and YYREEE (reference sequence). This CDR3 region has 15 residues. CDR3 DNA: TGTGCCAGCAGCTTGGTTGGCAGGGTGAACTATGGCTACACCTTC. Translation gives CASSLVGRVNYGYTF. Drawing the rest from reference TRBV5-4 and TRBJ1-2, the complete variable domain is ETGVTQSPTHLIKTRGQQVTLRCSSQSGHNTVSWYQQALGQGPQFIFQYYREEENGRGNFPPRFSGLQFPNYSSELNVNALELDDSALYLCASSLVGRVNYGYTFGSGTRLTVV.

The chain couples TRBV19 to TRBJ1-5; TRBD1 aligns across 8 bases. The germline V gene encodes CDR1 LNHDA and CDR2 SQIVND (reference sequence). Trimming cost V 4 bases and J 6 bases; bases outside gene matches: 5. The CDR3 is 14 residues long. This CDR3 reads CASSNGQGSQPQHF. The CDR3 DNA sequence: TGTGCCAGTAGTAACGGACAGGGAAGTCAGCCCCAGCATTTT.

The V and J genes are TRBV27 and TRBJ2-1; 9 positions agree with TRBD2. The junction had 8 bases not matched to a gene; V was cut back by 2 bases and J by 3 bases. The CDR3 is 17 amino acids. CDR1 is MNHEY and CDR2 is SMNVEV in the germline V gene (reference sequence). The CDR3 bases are TGTGCCAGCAGTTTAAGGGCGGGAGGGAGAATCTACAATGAGCAGTTCTTC. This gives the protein CASSLRAGGRIYNEQFF.

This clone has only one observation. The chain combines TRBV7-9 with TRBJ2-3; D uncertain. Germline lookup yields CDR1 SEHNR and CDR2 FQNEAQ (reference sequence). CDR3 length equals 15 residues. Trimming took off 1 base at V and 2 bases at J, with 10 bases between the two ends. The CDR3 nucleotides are TGTGCCAGCAGCTTAGTAGGCTCTTCCACAGATACGCAGTATTTT. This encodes CASSLVGSSTDTQYF.